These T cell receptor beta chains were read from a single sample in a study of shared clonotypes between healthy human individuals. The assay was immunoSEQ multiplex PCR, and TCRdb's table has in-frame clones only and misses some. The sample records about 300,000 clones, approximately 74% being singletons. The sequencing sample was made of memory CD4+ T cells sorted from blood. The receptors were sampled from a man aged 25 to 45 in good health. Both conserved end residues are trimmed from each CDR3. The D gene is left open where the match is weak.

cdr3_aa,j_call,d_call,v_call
ASGTGLLAGPGELF,TRBJ2-2,TRBD2,TRBV12-5
ASLAGGIRYEQY,TRBJ2-7,TRBD2,TRBV28
ASSRRDRGSYEQY,TRBJ2-7,TRBD1,TRBV11-2
ASGGTRTTGELF,TRBJ2-2,-,TRBV27
ASREGMWEAF,TRBJ1-1,-,TRBV6-1
ASSPYSGGTPNEQF,TRBJ2-1,TRBD2,TRBV11-3
ASSFDRELF,TRBJ2-2,-,TRBV7-2
ASGTDINYGYT,TRBJ1-2,TRBD1,TRBV4-3
ASSLAASGRTGGETQY,TRBJ2-5,TRBD2,TRBV5-1
ASSLPGQGVTEAF,TRBJ1-1,TRBD1,TRBV28
ASCITGVSGNTIY,TRBJ1-3,TRBD1,TRBV6-1
ASSLYKESDTQY,TRBJ2-3,-,TRBV7-6
ASSDPKRGTDTQY,TRBJ2-3,-,TRBV5-4
ASSPLQNTGELF,TRBJ2-2,-,TRBV11-3
ASGTSYGYT,TRBJ1-2,-,TRBV19
ASAVGRQADTQY,TRBJ2-3,TRBD2,TRBV2
ATQNYRQGGLPQH,TRBJ1-5,TRBD1,TRBV15
ASRRFTGLMNTEAF,TRBJ1-1,-,TRBV5-6
AISESVLAGRNYEQY,TRBJ2-7,TRBD2,TRBV10-3
ASSRDRAPNTEAF,TRBJ1-1,TRBD1,TRBV5-4
AWSVSFGTGTQY,TRBJ2-3,-,TRBV30
ASSGQAIQPQH,TRBJ1-5,-,TRBV28
ATGTGVAEAF,TRBJ1-1,TRBD1,TRBV27
ASSTVWSAVNEQF,TRBJ2-1,-,TRBV28